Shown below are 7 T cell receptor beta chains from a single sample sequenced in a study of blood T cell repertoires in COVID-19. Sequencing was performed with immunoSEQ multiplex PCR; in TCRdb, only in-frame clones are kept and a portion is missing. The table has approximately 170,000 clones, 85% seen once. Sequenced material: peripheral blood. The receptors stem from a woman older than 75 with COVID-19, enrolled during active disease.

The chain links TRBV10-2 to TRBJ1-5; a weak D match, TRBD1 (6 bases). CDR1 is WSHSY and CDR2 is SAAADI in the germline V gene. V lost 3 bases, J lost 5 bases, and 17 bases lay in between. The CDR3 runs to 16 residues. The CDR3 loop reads CASSDPTGTGYQPQHF. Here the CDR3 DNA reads TGCGCCAGCAGTGACCCCACAGGGACGGGGTATCAGCCCCAGCATTTT.

The DNA of the CDR3 is TGTGCCAGCAGCCAGACAGGGGGCAGAAACATTCAGTACTTC. It specifies CASSQTGGRNIQYF. This chain joins TRBV3-1 (or the pseudogene TRBV3-2) and TRBJ2-4, with 10 nucleotides matching TRBD1. The trim removed 3 bases at V and 6 bases at J, leaving 2 bases unmatched. There are 14 residues in the CDR3. Germline lookup yields CDR1 LGHDT and CDR2 YNNKEL (reference sequence).

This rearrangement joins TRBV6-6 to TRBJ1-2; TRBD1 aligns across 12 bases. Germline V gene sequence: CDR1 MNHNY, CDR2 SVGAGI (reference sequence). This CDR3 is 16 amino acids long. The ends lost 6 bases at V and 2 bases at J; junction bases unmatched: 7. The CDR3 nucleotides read TGTGCCAGCAGGCCGGGACAGGGGGCAGGAAACTATGGCTACACCTTC. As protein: CASRPGQGAGNYGYTF.

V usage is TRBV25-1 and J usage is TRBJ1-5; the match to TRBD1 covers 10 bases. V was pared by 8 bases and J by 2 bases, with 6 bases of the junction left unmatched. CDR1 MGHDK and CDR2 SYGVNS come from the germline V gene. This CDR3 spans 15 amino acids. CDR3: CASADRGSRNQPQHF. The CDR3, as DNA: TGTGCCAGCGCGGACAGGGGGAGCCGCAATCAGCCCCAGCATTTT.

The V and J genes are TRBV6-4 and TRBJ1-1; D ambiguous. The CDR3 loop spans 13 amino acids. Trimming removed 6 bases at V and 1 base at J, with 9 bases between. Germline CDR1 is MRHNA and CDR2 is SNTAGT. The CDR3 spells CASSEGRNTEAFF. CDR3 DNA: TGTGCCAGCAGCGAGGGCAGGAACACTGAAGCTTTCTTT.

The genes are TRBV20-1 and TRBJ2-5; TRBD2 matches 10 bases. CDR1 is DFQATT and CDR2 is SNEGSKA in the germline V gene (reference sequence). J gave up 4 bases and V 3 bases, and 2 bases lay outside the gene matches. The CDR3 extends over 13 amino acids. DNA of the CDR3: TGCAGTGCTAGTCCTAGCGGGAGAGAGACCCAGTACTTC. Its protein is CSASPSGRETQYF.

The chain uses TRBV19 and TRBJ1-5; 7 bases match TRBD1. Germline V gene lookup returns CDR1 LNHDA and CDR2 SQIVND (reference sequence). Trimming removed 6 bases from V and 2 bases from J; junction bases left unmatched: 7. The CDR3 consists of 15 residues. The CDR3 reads CASREGGFGNQPQHF. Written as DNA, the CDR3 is TGTGCCAGTAGGGAAGGGGGCTTTGGCAATCAGCCCCAGCATTTT.